These 28 T cell receptor beta chains originate from one sample sequenced in a study of T cells in women clearing cervical HPV infection. The assay was immunoSEQ multiplex PCR, and TCRdb's table has in-frame clones only and misses some. With tens of thousands of clones in the sample, the ten largest clones hold over 8.5%. The sample consisted of blood buffy coat. These receptors all come from a woman between 18 and 70 years old with a cervical HPV16 infection that either progressed to CIN3+ or cleared (not recorded which).

Remarks on this clone: The sequence runs out 3 residues before the end of the CDR3; the remainder is reconstructed from the germline J gene. J is TRBJ1-2 and V is TRBV6-2 or TRBV6-3; unclear D gene. CDR3 length equals 14 residues. V was pared by 0 bases and J by 5 bases, with 10 bases between. Germline CDR1 MNHEY, CDR2 SVGEGT. CDR3 loop: CASSYSTVPYGYTF. Partial CDR3 DNA: TGTGCCAGCAGTTACTCGACTGTTCCTTATGGC.

A note on this clone: Read sequence stops 3 residues before the CDR3 end, and the germline J gene provides the missing end. This chain joins TRBV14 and TRBJ2-2, with 7 bases fitting TRBD2. With 4 bases clipped from V and 4 bases from J, the junction kept 6 bases outside the gene matches. CDR3 length: 15 amino acids. CDR1 is SGHDN and CDR2 is FVKESK in the germline V gene. CDR3 in amino acids: CASSRRPGGTGELFF. The CDR3 bases that were read are TGTGCCAGCAGCCGCCGGCCGGGGGGCACCGGGGAG.

As for this clone: The read stops 3 residues short of the end of the CDR3; the missing end is completed from the germline J gene. The chain recombines TRBV18 with TRBJ1-5; tentative D call: TRBD1 (5 bases). CDR1 is KGHSH, CDR2 LQKENI, per germline. This CDR3 is built from 14 residues. V lost 6 bases, J lost 6 bases, and 15 bases lay in between. The covered CDR3 bases are TGTGCCAGCTCGGAGGGACTAGTAGCTCAGCCC. It yields the protein CASSEGLVAQP. The whole CDR3 protein is CASSEGLVAQPQHF.

As to this clone: The read ends 3 residues before the CDR3 terminus; that terminus is restored from the germline J gene. The chain is built from TRBV29-1 and TRBJ2-1, with 10 bases lining up with TRBD2. Germline V CDR1 and CDR2: SQVTM, ANQGSEA. The CDR3 contains 13 residues. Trimming took 3 bases from V and 6 from J; bases not matched to a gene: 2. The part of the CDR3 DNA that was read is TGCAGCGTTGATAGGACTAGCGGCAATGAG. It yields the protein CSVDRTSGNE. The entire CDR3 sequence reads CSVDRTSGNEQFF.

In the case of this clone: The read ends 3 residues before the CDR3 terminus; that terminus is restored from the germline J gene. The chain is built from TRBV5-1 and TRBJ1-4, with D possibly TRBD1 on 5 matching bases. V was clipped by 0 bases and J by 5 bases, with 11 bases between them. Germline V lookup: CDR1 SGHRS, CDR2 YFSETQ. The length of the CDR3 is 15 residues. The CDR3 sequence: CASSLAAGLNEKLFF. The sequenced part of the CDR3 DNA is TGCGCCAGCAGCTTGGCGGCAGGGTTAAATGAAAAA.

Turning to this clone: The read halts 3 residues ahead of the CDR3 end, with the missing end drawn from the germline J gene. The chain couples TRBV7-2 to TRBJ1-1; D remains unclear. This CDR3 region has 14 residues. The germline gives CDR1 SGHTA, CDR2 FQGNSA. The V and J ends lost 3 bases and 0 bases respectively, with 8 bases between them. The CDR3 DNA, read in part, is TGTGCCAGCAGCTTTGGCAGGCTGAACACTGAA. Protein: CASSFGRLNTE. The whole CDR3 protein is CASSFGRLNTEAFF.

A remark on this clone: Read sequence stops 3 residues before the CDR3 end, and the germline J gene provides the missing end. The V call is TRBV5-1, the J call TRBJ2-7; D may be TRBD1 (7 bases). V gave up 0 bases and J gave up 2 bases, with 12 bases separating them. CDR3 length: 15 residues. The germline V gene encodes CDR1 SGHRS and CDR2 YFSETQ. Incomplete CDR3 DNA: TGCGCCAGCAGCTTGGATGTCAGGGGGGCCTACGAG. Protein product: CASSLDVRGAYE. Given in full, the CDR3 is CASSLDVRGAYEQYF.

Remarks on this clone: The CDR3 extends 3 residues past the end of the read, so its final part is completed from the germline J gene. This chain links TRBV6-2 or TRBV6-3 with TRBJ2-1; TRBD1 might be the D (6 bases). Trimming cost V 10 bases and J 5 bases, with 21 bases left between them. CDR1 MNHEY and CDR2 SVGEGT come from the germline V gene. The CDR3 is made up of 15 amino acids. The chain's CDR3 is CATKYATGRDNEQFF. The CDR3 bases that were read are TGTGCCACCAAATATGCGACAGGCCGGGACAATGAG.

About this clone: The observed sequence ends 3 residues before the CDR3 terminus, with the missing tail filled in from the germline J gene. The V call is TRBV14, the J call TRBJ1-2; possible D gene TRBD1, 6 bases. The CDR3 sequence is 13 residues long. The V and J ends lost 4 bases and 6 bases respectively, with 12 bases between them. Germline-derived CDR1 and CDR2 are SGHDN and FVKESK. The DNA read from the CDR3 is TGTGCCAGCAGCCCCCGAAGGACAGATGGC. Protein product: CASSPRRTDG. The entire CDR3 protein reads CASSPRRTDGYTF.

A remark on this clone: The CDR3 goes on 3 residues after the read ends, and that part is filled in from the germline J gene. The chain joins TRBV7-9 to TRBJ2-2; 9 nucleotides agree with TRBD1. Unmatched junction bases numbered 3, after V lost 5 bases and J lost 5 bases. From germline, CDR1 is SEHNR and CDR2 FQNEAQ (reference sequence). The CDR3 covers 14 residues. CDR3 DNA (partial): TGTGCCAGCAGCCGGACAGGGGATACCGGGGAG. This gives the protein CASSRTGDTGE. The whole CDR3 region reads CASSRTGDTGELFF.

Concerning this clone: The DNA ends 3 residues before the CDR3 does, and the rest of the CDR3 is filled in from the germline J gene. J is TRBJ2-7 and V is TRBV7-2; 8 bases match TRBD2. Germline V lookup: CDR1 SGHTA, CDR2 FQGNSA. After removal of 5 bases from V and 5 bases from J, the junction contained 11 bases not matched to a gene. The CDR3 is made up of 15 amino acids. Here the CDR3 reads CASSLGGGGLDEQYF. CDR3 DNA, as far as it was read: TGTGCCAGCAGCCTAGGCGGCGGGGGGCTGGACGAG. Filled out from reference TRBV7-2 and TRBJ2-7, the complete variable domain reads GAGVSQSPSNKVTEKGKDVELRCDPISGHTALYWYRQSLGQGLEFLIYFQGNSAPDKSGLPSDRFSAERTGGSVSTLTIQRTQQEDSAVYLCASSLGGGGLDEQYFGPGTRLTVT.

On this clone: The sequence runs out 3 residues before the end of the CDR3; the remainder is reconstructed from the germline J gene. The chain uses TRBV5-1 and TRBJ1-5, with 7 bases that match TRBD1. Germline trimming cut 0 bases from V and 7 bases from J; bases unmatched to any gene: 4. The length of the CDR3 is 14 residues. Germline lookup yields CDR1 SGHRS and CDR2 YFSETQ. CDR3 DNA (partial): TGCGCCAGCAGCTTGGACAGGGGAGGCCAGCCC. It codes for CASSLDRGGQP. The full CDR3 reads CASSLDRGGQPQHF.

Regarding this clone: The observed sequence ends 3 residues before the CDR3 terminus, with the missing tail filled in from the germline J gene. The chain has TRBV29-1 and TRBJ2-5; 11 bases line up with TRBD2. Trimming removed 0 bases from V and 4 bases from J; junction bases left unmatched: 10. The CDR3 consists of 17 residues. CDR1 and CDR2 (germline): SQVTM, ANQGSEA. CDR3 bases read: TGCAGCGTTGAAGATCGGGCTAGCGGGAGGCTCAGAGAGACC. It encodes CSVEDRASGRLRET. The entire CDR3 protein is CSVEDRASGRLRETQYF. The whole variable domain, remainder taken from reference TRBV29-1 and TRBJ2-5, is SAVISQKPSRDICQRGTSLTIQCQVDSQVTMMFWYRQQPGQSLTLIATANQGSEATYESGFVIDKFPISRPNLTFSTLTVSNMSPEDSSIYLCSVEDRASGRLRETQYFGPGTRLLVL.

Partial CDR3 DNA: TGTGCCAGCAGACAAGGCCAGCAGCCC. This encodes CASRQGQQP. The entire CDR3 is CASRQGQQPQHF. The chain joins TRBV7-2 to TRBJ1-5; D is uncertain. Sequencing ends 3 residues short of the CDR3 end; the germline J gene provides the rest. This CDR3 is 12 amino acids long. The V gene lost 6 bases and the J gene lost 7 bases, with 10 bases spanning the gap. Per the germline V gene, CDR1 is SGHTA and CDR2 is FQGNSA.

To note about this clone: The read gets to within 3 residues of the CDR3 end, and the germline J gene fills in the rest. The chain links TRBV20-1 to TRBJ2-5; D call uncertain. This CDR3 has 13 residues. V lost 0 bases and J lost 4, with 9 bases in between. The germline V gene encodes CDR1 DFQATT and CDR2 SNEGSKA (reference sequence). CDR3: CSAREGSRETQYF. CDR3 DNA (partial): TGCAGTGCTAGAGAGGGCAGCCGAGAGACC.

Regarding this clone: The read terminates 3 residues before the CDR3 end, so the remaining end is supplied by the germline J gene. This sequence joins TRBV9 and TRBJ2-3, with 9 positions matching TRBD2. Germline loops: CDR1 SGDLS, CDR2 YYNGEE. V lost 0 bases and J lost 0; bases outside the gene matches: 8. The CDR3 spans 18 residues. This CDR3 reads CASSVGAGGQPSTDTQYF. CDR3 DNA, as far as it was read: TGTGCCAGCAGCGTAGGGGCGGGAGGGCAGCCTAGCACAGATACG.

About this clone: The read is 3 residues too short to cover the CDR3 end, so that end is filled in from the germline J gene. This rearrangement joins TRBV5-4 to TRBJ1-2, with a tentative D call TRBD1 (6 bases). Germline CDR1 reads SGHNT; CDR2 reads YYREEE (reference sequence). The CDR3 is 15 amino acids. CDR3 sequence reads: CASSLAVGRGIGYTF. CDR3 DNA (partial): TGTGCCAGCAGCTTGGCCGTTGGCAGGGGTATAGGC.

Note on this clone: The read ends 3 residues before the CDR3 terminus; that terminus is restored from the germline J gene. This chain uses TRBV7-9 with TRBJ2-4; D is unclear. Germline V gene data show CDR1 as SEHNR and CDR2 as FQNEAQ (reference sequence). The CDR3 has 14 amino acids. This chain's CDR3 is CASSKTTTKFFQYF. Partial CDR3 DNA: TGTGCCAGCAGCAAAACTACTACTAAATTCTTT.

The CDR3 bases that were read are TGCAGCGTCGATCCGGGACAGGGGACGGGGAGCTATGGC. Translation gives CSVDPGQGTGSYG. The entire CDR3 sequence reads CSVDPGQGTGSYGYTF. This chain joins TRBV29-1 and TRBJ1-2; TRBD1 agrees at 10 bases. The read ends 3 residues before the CDR3 terminus; that terminus is restored from the germline J gene. Germline CDR1 reads SQVTM; CDR2 reads ANQGSEA. V lost 6 bases, J lost 4 bases, and 14 bases stayed unmatched. This CDR3 has 16 amino acids.

The covered CDR3 bases are TGTGCCAGCAGGCCAGGCGGGGGTTCAGATACG. It yields the protein CASRPGGGSDT. The CDR3 in its entirety is CASRPGGGSDTQYF. This chain joins TRBV7-2 and TRBJ2-3; 7 nucleotides line up with TRBD2. Sequencing ends 3 residues short of the CDR3 end; the germline J gene provides the rest. This CDR3 comprises 14 residues. V shed 6 bases and J 4 bases; nucleotides not matched to a gene: 7. From germline, CDR1 is SGHTA and CDR2 FQGNSA.

On this clone itself: The DNA ends 3 residues before the CDR3 does, and the rest of the CDR3 is filled in from the germline J gene. The rearrangement uses TRBV19 and TRBJ2-4, with TRBD1 matching 10 bases. CDR1 and CDR2 from the germline V gene are LNHDA and SQIVND (reference sequence). Losses at the gene ends were 3 bases for V and 2 bases for J; bases not matched to a gene: 13. The CDR3 extends over 19 amino acids. The DNA read from the CDR3 is TGTGCCAGTAGTATCGGGGTTGCGGGGACAGGGGATTCCAAAAACATT. It specifies CASSIGVAGTGDSKNI. The entire CDR3 is CASSIGVAGTGDSKNIQYF. Based on the CDR3 plus reference TRBV19 and TRBJ2-4, the full variable domain is DGGITQSPKYLFRKEGQNVTLSCEQNLNHDAMYWYRQDPGQGLRLIYYSQIVNDFQKGDIAEGYSVSREKKESFPLTVTSAQKNPTAFYLCASSIGVAGTGDSKNIQYFGAGTRLSVL.

Comment on this clone: The CDR3 end is not reached by the read, which stops 3 residues before it; the germline J gene fills it in. The chain links TRBV6-4 to TRBJ2-7; TRBD1 agrees at 8 bases. Germline values: CDR1 MRHNA, CDR2 SNTAGT. The CDR3 extends over 14 amino acids. V lost 2 bases and J lost 5; bases outside the gene matches: 5. CDR3 residues: CASSDDRGSHEQYF. The part of the CDR3 DNA that was read is TGTGCCAGCAGTGACGACAGGGGAAGCCACGAG.

The CDR3 here is CSVYRLAGPTGELFF. The CDR3 DNA, read in part, is TGCAGCGTCTACCGACTAGCGGGACCCACCGGGGAG. The chain couples TRBV29-1 to TRBJ2-2; 11 positions match TRBD2. The read halts 3 residues ahead of the CDR3 end, with the missing end drawn from the germline J gene. The V and J ends lost 6 bases and 4 bases, in that order; junction bases with no gene match: 7. The CDR3 totals 15 residues. Germline loops: CDR1 SQVTM, CDR2 ANQGSEA.

On this clone: The read ends 3 residues early relative to the CDR3; the germline J gene fills the gap. The V and J genes are TRBV6-2 or TRBV6-3 and TRBJ2-7, with 7 bases that match TRBD1. The CDR3 is made up of 16 amino acids. Germline values: CDR1 MNHEY, CDR2 SVGEGT. The V and J ends lost 0 bases and 3 bases, in that order; junction bases with no gene match: 8. The covered CDR3 bases are TGTGCCAGCAGTTACTCCAAAGGGACAGCCTTCTACGAG. This sequence encodes CASSYSKGTAFYE. Given in full, the CDR3 is CASSYSKGTAFYEQYF.

As regards this clone: The observed sequence ends 3 residues before the CDR3 terminus, with the missing tail filled in from the germline J gene. The chain carries TRBV5-1 and TRBJ2-6; D unresolved. CDR1 is SGHRS, CDR2 YFSETQ, per germline. V gave up 0 bases and J gave up 3 bases, with 7 bases separating them. The CDR3 runs to 15 residues. The CDR3 DNA, read in part, is TGCGCCAGCAGCTTGGTGGCAGATGGGGCCAACGTC. Amino acids: CASSLVADGANV. The entire CDR3 reads CASSLVADGANVLTF.

A remark on this clone: Sequence at one end of the junction differs from germline and may be a read error. The CDR3 DNA, read in part, is TGCGCCAGCAGCCCATACCCTAGCAAGACCTACGAG. Translation: CASSPYPSKTYE. Given in full, the CDR3 is CASSPYPSKTYEQYF. The V gene is TRBV4-2, the J gene TRBJ2-7, with D perhaps matching TRBD2 (5 bases). The DNA ends 3 residues before the CDR3 does, and the rest of the CDR3 is filled in from the germline J gene. This CDR3 comprises 15 residues. Germline lookup yields CDR1 LGHNA and CDR2 YNFKEQ.

A note on this clone: The read falls 3 residues short of the CDR3 end, and the missing part is taken from the germline J gene. The chain couples TRBV7-8 to TRBJ2-1, with D perhaps TRBD2 (6 bases). In germline, CDR1 is SGHVS, CDR2 FQNEAQ. The CDR3 is 16 residues long. V was trimmed by 5 bases and J by 0 bases, leaving 14 bases between them. The sequenced part of the CDR3 DNA is TGTGCCAGCAGCCGTCTCGACGGGGGCTCCTACAATGAG. Protein product: CASSRLDGGSYNE. The whole CDR3 sequence reads CASSRLDGGSYNEQFF.

CDR3 residues: CSADRSVYGYTF. The DNA read from the CDR3 is TGCAGCGCCGACAGGAGTGTTTATGGC. The chain carries TRBV29-1 and TRBJ1-2; tentatively, D is TRBD1 (6 bases). The read ends 3 residues shy of where the CDR3 ends; the end is completed using the germline J gene. The V end was cut by 7 bases, the J end by 5 bases, with 14 bases between. Germline V CDR1 and CDR2: SQVTM, ANQGSEA. The CDR3 loop spans 12 amino acids.